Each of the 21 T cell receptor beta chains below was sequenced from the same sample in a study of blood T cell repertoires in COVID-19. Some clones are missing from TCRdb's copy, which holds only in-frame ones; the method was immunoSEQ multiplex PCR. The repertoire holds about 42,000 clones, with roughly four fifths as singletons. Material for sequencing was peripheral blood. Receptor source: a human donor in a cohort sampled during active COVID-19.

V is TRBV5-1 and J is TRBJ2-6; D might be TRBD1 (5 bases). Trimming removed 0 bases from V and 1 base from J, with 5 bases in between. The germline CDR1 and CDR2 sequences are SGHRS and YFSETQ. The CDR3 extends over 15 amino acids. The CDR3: CASSLAGSGANVLTF. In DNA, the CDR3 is TGCGCCAGCAGCTTGGCAGGGTCTGGGGCCAACGTCCTGACTTTC.

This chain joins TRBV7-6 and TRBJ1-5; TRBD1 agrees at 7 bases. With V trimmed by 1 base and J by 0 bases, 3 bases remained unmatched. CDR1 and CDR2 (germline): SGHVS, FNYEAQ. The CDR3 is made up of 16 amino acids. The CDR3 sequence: CASSLEGDSSNQPQHF. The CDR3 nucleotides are TGTGCCAGCAGCTTAGAGGGGGACAGTAGCAATCAGCCCCAGCATTTT. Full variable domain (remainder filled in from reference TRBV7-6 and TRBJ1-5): GAGVSQSPRYKVTKRGQDVALRCDPISGHVSLYWYRQALGQGPEFLTYFNYEAQQDKSGLPNDRFSAERPEGSISTLTIQRTEQRDSAMYRCASSLEGDSSNQPQHFGDGTRLSIL.

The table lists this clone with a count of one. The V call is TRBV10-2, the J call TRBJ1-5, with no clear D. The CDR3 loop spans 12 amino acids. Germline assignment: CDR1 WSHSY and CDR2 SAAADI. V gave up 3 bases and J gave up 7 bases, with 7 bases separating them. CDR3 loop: CASSEPRQPQHF. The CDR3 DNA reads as TGCGCCAGCAGTGAACCCAGACAGCCCCAGCATTTT.

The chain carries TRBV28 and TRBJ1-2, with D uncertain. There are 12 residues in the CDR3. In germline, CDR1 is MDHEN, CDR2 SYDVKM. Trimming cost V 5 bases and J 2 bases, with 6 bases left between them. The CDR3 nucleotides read TGTGCCAGCAGTCAAATCAACTATGGCTACACCTTC. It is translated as CASSQINYGYTF.

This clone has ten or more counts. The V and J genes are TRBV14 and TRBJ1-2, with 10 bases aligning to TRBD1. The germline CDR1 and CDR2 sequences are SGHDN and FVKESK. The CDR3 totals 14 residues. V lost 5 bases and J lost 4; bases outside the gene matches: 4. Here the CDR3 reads CASSMGTGVYGYTF. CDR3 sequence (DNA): TGTGCCAGCAGCATGGGGACAGGGGTCTATGGCTACACCTTC.

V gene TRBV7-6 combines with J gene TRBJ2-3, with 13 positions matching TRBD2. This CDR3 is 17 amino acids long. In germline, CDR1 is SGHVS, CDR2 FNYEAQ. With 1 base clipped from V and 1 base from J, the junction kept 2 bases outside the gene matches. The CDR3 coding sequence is TGTGCCAGCAGCTTAGATGGGACTAGCGGGGGCACAGATACGCAGTATTTT. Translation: CASSLDGTSGGTDTQYF.

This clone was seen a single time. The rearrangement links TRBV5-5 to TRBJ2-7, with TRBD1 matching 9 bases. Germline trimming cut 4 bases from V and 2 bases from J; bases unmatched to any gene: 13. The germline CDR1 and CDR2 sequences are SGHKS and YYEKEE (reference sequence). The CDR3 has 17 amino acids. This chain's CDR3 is CASSNHLPGQGPYEQYV. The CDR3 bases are TGTGCCAGCAGCAACCACCTCCCTGGACAGGGGCCCTACGAGCAGTACGTC.

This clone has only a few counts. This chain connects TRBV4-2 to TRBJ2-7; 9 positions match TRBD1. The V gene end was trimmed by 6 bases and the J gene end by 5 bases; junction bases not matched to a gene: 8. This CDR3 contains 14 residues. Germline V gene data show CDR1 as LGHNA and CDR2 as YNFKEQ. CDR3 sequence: CASSPGQGFNEQYF. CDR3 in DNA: TGTGCCAGCAGTCCGGGACAGGGTTTTAACGAGCAGTACTTC.

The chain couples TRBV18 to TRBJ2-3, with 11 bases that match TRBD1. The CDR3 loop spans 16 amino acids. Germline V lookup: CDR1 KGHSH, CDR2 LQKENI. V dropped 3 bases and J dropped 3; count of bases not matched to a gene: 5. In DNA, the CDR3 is TGTGCCAGCTCACCGGTTGGGACAGGGGGAACAGATACGCAGTATTTT. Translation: CASSPVGTGGTDTQYF.

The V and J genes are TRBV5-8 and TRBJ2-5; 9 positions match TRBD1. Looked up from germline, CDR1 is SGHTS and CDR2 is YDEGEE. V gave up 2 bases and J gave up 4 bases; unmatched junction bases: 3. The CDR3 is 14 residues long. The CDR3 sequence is CASSFGTGRETQYF. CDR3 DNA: TGTGCCAGCAGCTTTGGGACAGGGAGAGAGACCCAGTACTTC.

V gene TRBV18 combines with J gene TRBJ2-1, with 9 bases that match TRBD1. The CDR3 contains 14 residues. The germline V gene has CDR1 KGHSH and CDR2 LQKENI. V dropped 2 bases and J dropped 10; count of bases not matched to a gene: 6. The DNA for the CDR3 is TGTGCCAGCTCACCAAAACAGGGGGCTGGGGAGCAGTTCTTC. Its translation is CASSPKQGAGEQFF. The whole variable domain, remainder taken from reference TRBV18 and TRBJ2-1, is NAGVMQNPRHLVRRRGQEARLRCSPMKGHSHVYWYRQLPEEGLKFMVYLQKENIIDESGMPKERFSAEFPKEGPSILRIQQVVRGDSAAYFCASSPKQGAGEQFFGPGTRLTVL.

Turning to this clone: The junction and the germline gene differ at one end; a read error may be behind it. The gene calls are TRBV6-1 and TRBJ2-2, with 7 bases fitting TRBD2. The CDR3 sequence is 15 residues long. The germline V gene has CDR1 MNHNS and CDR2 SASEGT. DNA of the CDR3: TGTGCCAGCAGCGAAGCGGGGAGGGGAACCGGGGAGCTGTTTTTT. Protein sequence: CASSEAGRGTGELFF.

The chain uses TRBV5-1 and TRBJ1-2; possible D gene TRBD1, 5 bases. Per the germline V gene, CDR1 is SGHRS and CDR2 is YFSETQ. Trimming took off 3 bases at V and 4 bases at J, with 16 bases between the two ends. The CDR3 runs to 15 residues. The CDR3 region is CASSSGWGESYGYTF. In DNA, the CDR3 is TGCGCCAGCAGCTCGGGGTGGGGGGAGTCCTATGGCTACACCTTC.

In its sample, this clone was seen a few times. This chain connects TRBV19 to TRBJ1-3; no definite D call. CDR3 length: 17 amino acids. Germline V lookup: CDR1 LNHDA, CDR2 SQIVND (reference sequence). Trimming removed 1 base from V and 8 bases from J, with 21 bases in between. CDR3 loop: CASSIGAPRPDGDTIYF. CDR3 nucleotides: TGTGCCAGTAGTATAGGGGCCCCACGACCCGACGGGGACACCATATATTTT. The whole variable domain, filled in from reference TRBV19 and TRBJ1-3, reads DGGITQSPKYLFRKEGQNVTLSCEQNLNHDAMYWYRQDPGQGLRLIYYSQIVNDFQKGDIAEGYSVSREKKESFPLTVTSAQKNPTAFYLCASSIGAPRPDGDTIYFGEGSWLTVV.

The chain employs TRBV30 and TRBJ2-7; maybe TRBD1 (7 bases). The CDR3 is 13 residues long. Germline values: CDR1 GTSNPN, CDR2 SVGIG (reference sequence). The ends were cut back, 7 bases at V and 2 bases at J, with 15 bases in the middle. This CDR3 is CASTDREAYEQYF. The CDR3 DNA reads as TGTGCCTCTACAGACAGGGAGGCCTACGAGCAGTACTTC.

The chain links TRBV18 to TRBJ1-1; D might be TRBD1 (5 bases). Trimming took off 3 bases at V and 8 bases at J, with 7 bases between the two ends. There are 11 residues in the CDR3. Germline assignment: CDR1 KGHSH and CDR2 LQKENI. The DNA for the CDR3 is TGTGCCAGCTCACCTTCAGGGGAAGCTTTCTTT. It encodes CASSPSGEAFF.

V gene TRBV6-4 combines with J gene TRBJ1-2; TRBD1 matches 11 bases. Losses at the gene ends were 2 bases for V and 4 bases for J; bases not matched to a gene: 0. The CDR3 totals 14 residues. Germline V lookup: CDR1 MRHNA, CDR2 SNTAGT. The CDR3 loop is CASSDGQGAYGYTF. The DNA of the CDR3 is TGTGCCAGCAGTGACGGACAGGGGGCCTATGGCTACACCTTC.

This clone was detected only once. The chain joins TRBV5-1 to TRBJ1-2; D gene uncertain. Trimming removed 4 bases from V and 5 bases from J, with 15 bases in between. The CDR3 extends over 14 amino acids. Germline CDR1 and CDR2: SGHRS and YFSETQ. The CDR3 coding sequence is TGCGCCAGCAGCCCGGAGCCCCCAAGTTATGGCTACACCTTC. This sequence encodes CASSPEPPSYGYTF.

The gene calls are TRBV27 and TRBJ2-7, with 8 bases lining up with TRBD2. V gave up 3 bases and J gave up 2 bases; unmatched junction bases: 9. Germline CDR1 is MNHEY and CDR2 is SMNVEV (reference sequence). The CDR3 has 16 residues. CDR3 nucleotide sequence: TGTGCCAGCAGTTTTAGCGGGACTACAAAACCCTACGAGCAGTACTTC. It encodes CASSFSGTTKPYEQYF.

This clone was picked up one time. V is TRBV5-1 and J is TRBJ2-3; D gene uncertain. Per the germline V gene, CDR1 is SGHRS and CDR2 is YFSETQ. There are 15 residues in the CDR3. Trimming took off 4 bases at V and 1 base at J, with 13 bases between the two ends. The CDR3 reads CASSPLGRGTDTQYF. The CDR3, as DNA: TGCGCCAGCAGCCCCCTCGGTAGAGGCACAGATACGCAGTATTTT.

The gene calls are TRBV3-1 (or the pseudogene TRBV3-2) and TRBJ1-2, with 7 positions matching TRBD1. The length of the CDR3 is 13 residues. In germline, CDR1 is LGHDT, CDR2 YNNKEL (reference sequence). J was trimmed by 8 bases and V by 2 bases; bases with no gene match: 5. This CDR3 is CASSQKAGGGYTF. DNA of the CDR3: TGTGCCAGCAGCCAAAAGGCAGGGGGAGGCTACACCTTC.